The following is a T cell receptor beta chain sequence with its context. Its antigen remains unknown. From the reads, TCRdb called clonotypes with MiXCR, one entry per CDR3 protein. The table shows approximately 390,000 distinct CDR3 sequences, with 34% occurring only once. These data are taken from a study of T cell repertoires in cytomegalovirus infection. Trimming took 1 base from V and 6 from J; bases not matched to a gene: 9. The germline gives CDR1 SGHRS, CDR2 YFSETQ. This CDR3 has 16 residues. This sequence was found in a human donor in good health (CMV status not recorded). Some clones in this sample may be carry-over from other donors' samples. The sample here was cultured PBMCs, taken from culture after CMV antigen stimulation. The V call is TRBV5-1, the J call TRBJ2-7, with TRBD1 matching over 11 bases. This chain's CDR3 is CASSLSPGQGDREQYF. Written as DNA, the CDR3 is TGCGCCAGCAGCTTGTCCCCGGGACAGGGGGATCGCGAGCAGTACTTC. The full variable domain, in which reference TRBV5-1 and TRBJ2-7 provide the parts outside the CDR3, is KAGVTQTPRYLIKTRGQQVTLSCSPISGHRSVSWYQQTPGQGLQFLFEYFSETQRNKGNFPGRFSGRQFSNSRSEMNVSTLELGDSALYLCASSLSPGQGDREQYFGPGTRLTVT.